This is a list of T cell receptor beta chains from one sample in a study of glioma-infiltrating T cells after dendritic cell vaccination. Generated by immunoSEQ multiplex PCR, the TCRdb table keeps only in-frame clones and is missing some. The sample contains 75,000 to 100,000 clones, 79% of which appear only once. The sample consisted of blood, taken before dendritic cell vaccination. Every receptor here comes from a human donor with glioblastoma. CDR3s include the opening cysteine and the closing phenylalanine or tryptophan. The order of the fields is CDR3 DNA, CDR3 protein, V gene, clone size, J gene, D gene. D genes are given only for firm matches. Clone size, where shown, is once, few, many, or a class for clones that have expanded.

cdr3_nt: TGTGCCAGTAGTTTGACAGGGTTCGCGAGAGCTAACTATGGCTACACCTTC
cdr3_aa: CASSLTGFARANYGYTF
v_call: TRBV19
clone_size: -
j_call: TRBJ1-2
d_call: TRBD1

cdr3_nt: TGTGCCTGGAGCTTTTCTTCGTGGGGGGGCGAGCAGTACTTC
cdr3_aa: CAWSFSSWGGEQYF
v_call: TRBV30
clone_size: -
j_call: TRBJ2-7
d_call: TRBD2

cdr3_nt: TGTGCCAGCAGCTTGTGGGGCCTGGACAGCATATTGAATGAGCAGTTCTTC
cdr3_aa: CASSLWGLDSILNEQFF
v_call: TRBV5-6
clone_size: -
j_call: TRBJ2-1
d_call: -

cdr3_nt: TGTGCCAGCAGCCTAGGACAGGGGACCACGCTCACTGAAGCTTTCTTT
cdr3_aa: CASSLGQGTTLTEAFF
v_call: TRBV7-9
clone_size: -
j_call: TRBJ1-1
d_call: TRBD1

cdr3_nt: TGTGCCAGCAGCGTATTCACTAGACCATACAATGAGCAGTTCTTC
cdr3_aa: CASSVFTRPYNEQFF
v_call: TRBV9
clone_size: -
j_call: TRBJ2-1
d_call: -

cdr3_nt: TGTGCCAGCAGTTTATCGGACAGTACATACTATGGCTACACCTTC
cdr3_aa: CASSLSDSTYYGYTF
v_call: TRBV27
clone_size: -
j_call: TRBJ1-2
d_call: -

cdr3_nt: TGTGCCAGCAGCTTAAGCTACCTCTCCTACAATGAGCAGTTCTTC
cdr3_aa: CASSLSYLSYNEQFF
v_call: TRBV11-2
clone_size: once
j_call: TRBJ2-1
d_call: -

cdr3_nt: TGTGCCACCAAAGCTTTAGCAACTAATGAAAAACTGCTTTTT
cdr3_aa: CATKALATNEKLLF
v_call: TRBV2
clone_size: -
j_call: TRBJ1-4
d_call: -

cdr3_nt: TGTGCCACCACAGCTTATAGCAATCAGCCCCAGCATTTT
cdr3_aa: CATTAYSNQPQHF
v_call: TRBV10-3
clone_size: -
j_call: TRBJ1-5
d_call: -

cdr3_nt: TGCGCCAGCAGTCAATCGAGGGCGGGGCGGGCTTTCTTT
cdr3_aa: CASSQSRAGRAFF
v_call: TRBV23-1
clone_size: once
j_call: TRBJ1-1
d_call: -

cdr3_nt: TGTGCCAGCAGTTTCAACTCCTACGAGCAGTACTTC
cdr3_aa: CASSFNSYEQYF
v_call: TRBV27
clone_size: -
j_call: TRBJ2-7
d_call: -

cdr3_nt: TGTGCCAGTTCCCGGGACAGGATTAACTATGGCTACACCTTC
cdr3_aa: CASSRDRINYGYTF
v_call: TRBV19
clone_size: -
j_call: TRBJ1-2
d_call: TRBD1

cdr3_nt: TGCGCCAGCAGTGAAACGACGGCTAGCGGGAGGCAGTACTTC
cdr3_aa: CASSETTASGRQYF
v_call: TRBV10-2
clone_size: few
j_call: TRBJ2-7
d_call: TRBD2

cdr3_nt: TGCGCCAGCACCTACTCCAAGACTCCGGGACAGGGGTCGGAATATGAAGCTTTCTTT
cdr3_aa: CASTYSKTPGQGSEYEAFF
v_call: TRBV23-1
clone_size: few
j_call: TRBJ1-1
d_call: TRBD1

cdr3_nt: TGTGCCAGCAGCTTAATTGGCGGGAGCCGCTACAATGAGCAGTTCTTC
cdr3_aa: CASSLIGGSRYNEQFF
v_call: TRBV7-3
clone_size: -
j_call: TRBJ2-1
d_call: TRBD2

cdr3_nt: TGTGCCTGGAGTGCCCAGGGGGCCTTTAATGAAAAACTGTTTTTT
cdr3_aa: CAWSAQGAFNEKLFF
v_call: TRBV30
clone_size: -
j_call: TRBJ1-4
d_call: TRBD1

cdr3_nt: TGTGCCAGCAGTGATGGGGGACTAGCCTACAACCACGAGCAGTACTTC
cdr3_aa: CASSDGGLAYNHEQYF
v_call: TRBV6-1
clone_size: few
j_call: TRBJ2-7
d_call: TRBD2

cdr3_nt: TGCAGCGTTGCAGTAGCGGGGACTCAAGAGACCCAGTACTTC
cdr3_aa: CSVAVAGTQETQYF
v_call: TRBV29-1
clone_size: once
j_call: TRBJ2-5
d_call: TRBD2

cdr3_nt: TGCGCCAGCAGCTTGCCAGGGGCGGGCGAGCAGTACTTC
cdr3_aa: CASSLPGAGEQYF
v_call: TRBV5-1
clone_size: few
j_call: TRBJ2-7
d_call: -

cdr3_nt: TGTGCCAGCAAAGCCTTTAGCGGGAGGGCCGGGGAGACCCAGTACTTC
cdr3_aa: CASKAFSGRAGETQYF
v_call: TRBV2
clone_size: -
j_call: TRBJ2-5
d_call: TRBD2

cdr3_nt: TGTGCCAGCAGCGGCTACAGGGGGCAGTCCAATGAGCAGTTCTTC
cdr3_aa: CASSGYRGQSNEQFF
v_call: TRBV7-6
clone_size: -
j_call: TRBJ2-1
d_call: TRBD1

cdr3_nt: TGTGCCAGCAGGGCGCGAAGGACAGGTTCCTACGAGCAGTACTTC
cdr3_aa: CASRARRTGSYEQYF
v_call: TRBV6-5
clone_size: -
j_call: TRBJ2-7
d_call: TRBD1

cdr3_nt: TGCGCCAGCACGCCGACTTCCCTAATGAACACTGAAGCTTTCTTT
cdr3_aa: CASTPTSLMNTEAFF
v_call: TRBV5-1
clone_size: -
j_call: TRBJ1-1
d_call: -

cdr3_nt: TGTGCCAGCAGATCCGACAGGTTCAATCAGCCCCAGCATTTT
cdr3_aa: CASRSDRFNQPQHF
v_call: TRBV7-8
clone_size: -
j_call: TRBJ1-5
d_call: -

cdr3_nt: TGTGCCATCAGTGAGGACGGGACAGGGAATTCACCCCTCCACTTT
cdr3_aa: CAISEDGTGNSPLHF
v_call: TRBV10-3
clone_size: -
j_call: TRBJ1-6
d_call: TRBD1

cdr3_nt: TGTGCCAGCAGCGGGGGAGGGCCTACCGGGGAGACCCAGTACTTC
cdr3_aa: CASSGGGPTGETQYF
v_call: TRBV9
clone_size: -
j_call: TRBJ2-5
d_call: TRBD2

cdr3_nt: TGTGCCAGCAGTGGGAACCGACTTGCCCAGTACTTC
cdr3_aa: CASSGNRLAQYF
v_call: TRBV2
clone_size: -
j_call: TRBJ2-5
d_call: -

cdr3_nt: TGTGCCAGCAGTGAATCAGCAGGGAATTTCAACGAGCAGTACTTC
cdr3_aa: CASSESAGNFNEQYF
v_call: TRBV25-1
clone_size: -
j_call: TRBJ2-7
d_call: -

cdr3_nt: TGTGCCAGCAGCCCGACTAGCGATGGAGATACGCAGTATTTT
cdr3_aa: CASSPTSDGDTQYF
v_call: TRBV6-4
clone_size: once
j_call: TRBJ2-3
d_call: TRBD2

cdr3_nt: TGTGCCAGCACTTTAGCGGGGGGGTACACAGATACGCAGTATTTT
cdr3_aa: CASTLAGGYTDTQYF
v_call: TRBV6-1
clone_size: -
j_call: TRBJ2-3
d_call: TRBD2

cdr3_nt: TGTGCCACCGTAAAGGGCGGGGCGGGGGATATATCAGATACGCAGTATTTT
cdr3_aa: CATVKGGAGDISDTQYF
v_call: TRBV10-3
clone_size: -
j_call: TRBJ2-3
d_call: TRBD2

cdr3_nt: TGCAGCGTGCGACCGACTAGTGCGGATGAGCAGTTCTTC
cdr3_aa: CSVRPTSADEQFF
v_call: TRBV29-1
clone_size: -
j_call: TRBJ2-1
d_call: -

cdr3_nt: TGTGCCACCGCTCCGGGACAGGGGGCCATGGAGACCCAGTACTTC
cdr3_aa: CATAPGQGAMETQYF
v_call: TRBV2
clone_size: once
j_call: TRBJ2-5
d_call: TRBD1

cdr3_nt: TGTGCCACGTCGGGACTAGTAGCCGGAGAGACCCAGTACTTC
cdr3_aa: CATSGLVAGETQYF
v_call: TRBV6-1
clone_size: -
j_call: TRBJ2-5
d_call: TRBD2

cdr3_nt: TGTGCCAGCAGCTTGAGGCAGGGGATCTCCTACGAGCAGTACTTC
cdr3_aa: CASSLRQGISYEQYF
v_call: TRBV5-5
clone_size: -
j_call: TRBJ2-7
d_call: -

cdr3_nt: TGCGCCAGCACTAGGTCTGGCCCAGATACGCAGTATTTT
cdr3_aa: CASTRSGPDTQYF
v_call: TRBV5-1
clone_size: once
j_call: TRBJ2-3
d_call: -

cdr3_nt: TGTGCCAGCAGCGAATCTTGGGCTAGGGGCACTGAAGCTTTCTTT
cdr3_aa: CASSESWARGTEAFF
v_call: TRBV9
clone_size: few
j_call: TRBJ1-1
d_call: -

cdr3_nt: TGTGCCAGCAGTGATCAGGGGGATAAGGGGCACTATGGCTACACCTTC
cdr3_aa: CASSDQGDKGHYGYTF
v_call: TRBV25-1
clone_size: -
j_call: TRBJ1-2
d_call: TRBD1

cdr3_nt: TGTGCCAGCAGTCCACGTACTAGCGGGTTCTCCTACGAGCAGTACTTC
cdr3_aa: CASSPRTSGFSYEQYF
v_call: TRBV28
clone_size: -
j_call: TRBJ2-7
d_call: TRBD2

cdr3_nt: TGTGCCAGTAGTAAACAGGTGAACACTGAAGCTTTCTTT
cdr3_aa: CASSKQVNTEAFF
v_call: TRBV19
clone_size: few
j_call: TRBJ1-1
d_call: -

cdr3_nt: TGTGCCTGGAGTTCCACAGAAGCTGGGTCCTATGGCTACACCTTC
cdr3_aa: CAWSSTEAGSYGYTF
v_call: TRBV30
clone_size: -
j_call: TRBJ1-2
d_call: -

cdr3_nt: TGTGCCAGCAGCTTCAGGGCCTACAATGAGCAGTTCTTC
cdr3_aa: CASSFRAYNEQFF
v_call: TRBV11-2
clone_size: few
j_call: TRBJ2-1
d_call: -

cdr3_nt: TGTGCCAGTATTGGTTACAGGGGGGAAAAACTGTTTTTT
cdr3_aa: CASIGYRGEKLFF
v_call: TRBV19
clone_size: -
j_call: TRBJ1-4
d_call: TRBD1

cdr3_nt: TGTGCCAGCAGCACTACACAGGGGGCGTATGGCTACACCTTC
cdr3_aa: CASSTTQGAYGYTF
v_call: TRBV7-9
clone_size: -
j_call: TRBJ1-2
d_call: TRBD1

cdr3_nt: TGTGCCAGTAGTTGGTCAGATCAGCCCCAGCATTTT
cdr3_aa: CASSWSDQPQHF
v_call: TRBV19
clone_size: -
j_call: TRBJ1-5
d_call: -

cdr3_nt: TGTGCCAGCAGTGAATCGAGGGGGCTTTACTCACCCCTCCACTTT
cdr3_aa: CASSESRGLYSPLHF
v_call: TRBV25-1
clone_size: once
j_call: TRBJ1-6
d_call: TRBD1

cdr3_nt: TGTGCCAGCAGCTTAGCAGGACAGGGAGAAGGCTACACCTTC
cdr3_aa: CASSLAGQGEGYTF
v_call: TRBV11-2
clone_size: -
j_call: TRBJ1-2
d_call: TRBD1

cdr3_nt: TGTGCCAGCAGTTGGACAGGGGATGACGAGCAGTACTTC
cdr3_aa: CASSWTGDDEQYF
v_call: TRBV7-9
clone_size: few
j_call: TRBJ2-7
d_call: TRBD1

cdr3_nt: TGTGCCAGCAGTTCCCAAAGCGGTAGCACAGATACGCAGTATTTT
cdr3_aa: CASSSQSGSTDTQYF
v_call: TRBV6-5
clone_size: -
j_call: TRBJ2-3
d_call: -